These 26 T cell receptor beta chains share one sample of origin, sequenced in a study of PD-1 blockade in classical Hodgkin lymphoma. Time point here: cycle 4 day 1 (C4D1), after five to seven weeks of nivolumab. All patients experienced relapse after autologous stem cell transplantation, and brentuximab vedotin exposure was variable. The repertoire was sequenced with immunoSEQ multiplex PCR; TCRdb's copy has only in-frame clones and lacks some. The data show some 90,000 clones, just under 80% seen once. The sample was peripheral blood mononuclear cells (PBMCs), taken before the fourth cycle of nivolumab. The receptors were gathered from a human donor with classical Hodgkin lymphoma.

The rearrangement joins TRBV11-2 to TRBJ2-2; 9 bases are a match to TRBD2. Germline values: CDR1 SGHAT, CDR2 FQNNGV. The CDR3 is 18 amino acids. The V segment lost 5 bases and the J segment 4 bases; nucleotides outside the gene matches: 14. The chain's CDR3 is CASSPRSIAGARTGELFF. The DNA for the CDR3 is TGTGCCAGCAGCCCCCGGTCGATAGCGGGGGCTCGCACCGGGGAGCTGTTTTTT. The full variable domain, its missing parts supplied by reference TRBV11-2 and TRBJ2-2, is EAGVAQSPRYKIIEKRQSVAFWCNPISGHATLYWYQQILGQGPKLLIQFQNNGVVDDSQLPKDRFSAERLKGVDSTLKIQPAKLEDSAVYLCASSPRSIAGARTGELFFGEGSRLTVL.

The genes are TRBV18 and TRBJ1-1, with D maybe TRBD1 (5 bases). This CDR3 has 15 residues. The germline CDR1 and CDR2 sequences are KGHSH and LQKENI. Trimming pared 2 bases from V and 0 bases from J, leaving 10 bases between. CDR3 sequence: CASSPDSSLNTEAFF. The CDR3 DNA is TGTGCCAGCTCACCAGACAGCAGCTTGAACACTGAAGCTTTCTTT.

For this clone: The sample contains more than one DNA sequence encoding this CDR3. The chain couples TRBV5-1 to TRBJ1-4, with 10 bases lining up with TRBD1. Germline V gives CDR1 SGHRS, CDR2 YFSETQ. J gave up 7 bases and V 2 bases, and 2 bases lay outside the gene matches. The CDR3 length is 14 residues. CDR3 residues: CASSFGQGGEKLFF. CDR3 DNA sequence: TGCGCCAGCAGCTTCGGACAGGGGGGTGAAAAACTGTTTTTT.

The CDR3 region is CASSYSDTPQETQYF. The CDR3 DNA follows: TGTGCCAGCAGTTACTCAGACACCCCTCAAGAGACCCAGTACTTC. The V and J genes are TRBV6-6 and TRBJ2-5, with D unresolved. The CDR3 totals 15 residues. Germline CDR1 MNHNY, CDR2 SVGAGI (reference sequence). V shed 0 bases and J shed 2 bases, with 10 bases lying between them.

The chain carries TRBV27 and TRBJ2-7, with TRBD2 matching 9 bases. The length of the CDR3 is 20 residues. Trimming removed 0 bases from V and 1 base from J; junction bases left unmatched: 16. The germline V gene has CDR1 MNHEY and CDR2 SMNVEV (reference sequence). CDR3 amino acids: CASSLSKGRASGVLSYEQYF. The CDR3 DNA follows: TGTGCCAGCAGTTTATCGAAGGGCCGGGCTAGCGGGGTTCTATCCTACGAGCAGTACTTC.

The chain couples TRBV2 to TRBJ2-5, with 9 bases lining up with TRBD2. Trimming cost V 4 bases and J 5 bases; bases outside gene matches: 8. The germline gives CDR1 SNHLY, CDR2 FYNNEI. This CDR3 contains 15 residues. CDR3 coding DNA: TGTGCCAGCAGTGTAGAGCGGGAGGCGGGTGAGACCCAGTACTTC. As protein: CASSVEREAGETQYF.

This clone was recorded a few times. The chain couples TRBV7-3 to TRBJ2-5; D ambiguous. The CDR3 is made up of 13 amino acids. Germline V gene sequence: CDR1 SGHTA, CDR2 FQGTGA. V gave up 5 bases and J gave up 5 bases, with 12 bases separating them. As DNA, the CDR3 is TGTGCCAGCAGCCGAACGGTGGGGGAGACCCAGTACTTC. Residues: CASSRTVGETQYF.

The genes are TRBV28 and TRBJ2-6; possible D gene TRBD1, 5 bases. Trimming cost V 7 bases and J 2 bases, with 15 bases left between them. The CDR3 covers 16 residues. In germline, CDR1 is MDHEN, CDR2 SYDVKM. This CDR3 is CASKGMVHPGANVLTF. The DNA of the CDR3 is TGTGCCAGCAAGGGGATGGTGCATCCTGGGGCCAACGTCCTGACTTTC.

This clone is judged medium-sized. The chain uses TRBV5-1 and TRBJ2-2; 7 nucleotides align to TRBD2. This CDR3 spans 16 amino acids. The J segment lost 6 bases and the V segment lost 0 bases, leaving 8 bases of the junction unmatched. The V gene's germline CDR1 is SGHRS and CDR2 YFSETQ. CDR3 DNA sequence: TGCGCCAGCAGCTTGGAGGGGCGGGGGACCTCCGGGGAGCTGTTTTTT. Translation gives CASSLEGRGTSGELFF.

V and J are TRBV7-2 and TRBJ2-7, with D possibly TRBD2 on 5 matching bases. This CDR3 contains 14 residues. Germline V gene lookup returns CDR1 SGHTA and CDR2 FQGNSA. The V and J ends lost 3 bases and 7 bases respectively, with 16 bases between them. CDR3 nucleotides: TGTGCCAGCAGCTTTCCGACCTACTCGGGGGAGCAGTACTTC. Its translation: CASSFPTYSGEQYF.

The rearrangement joins TRBV6-1 to TRBJ2-5, with 7 bases matching TRBD2. Germline CDR1 MNHNS, CDR2 SASEGT. This CDR3 contains 14 residues. Losses at the gene ends were 7 bases for V and 7 bases for J; bases not matched to a gene: 12. CDR3 sequence (DNA): TGTGCCAGCATCCAAACTAGCGCCACGGGGACCCAGTACTTC. Residues: CASIQTSATGTQYF.

There are a few counts of this clone. The V call is TRBV11-1, the J call TRBJ2-3; D not certain. This CDR3 comprises 12 residues. In germline, CDR1 is SGHAT, CDR2 FQDESV (reference sequence). Trimming left V 2 bases short and J 3 bases short, with 3 bases between. CDR3 bases: TGTGCCAGCAGCTTAAGGACAGATACGCAGTATTTT. Translation: CASSLRTDTQYF.

The chain uses TRBV2 and TRBJ2-1, with 8 bases fitting TRBD1. After removal of 5 bases from V and 3 bases from J, the junction contained 6 bases not matched to a gene. The germline CDR1 and CDR2 sequences are SNHLY and FYNNEI. The CDR3 covers 15 residues. CDR3 DNA sequence: TGTGCCAGCAGTAACGACAGGGGCGGCTACAATGAGCAGTTCTTC. Protein sequence: CASSNDRGGYNEQFF. The full variable domain, rest sourced from reference TRBV2 and TRBJ2-1, is EPEVTQTPSHQVTQMGQEVILRCVPISNHLYFYWYRQILGQKVEFLVSFYNNEISEKSEIFDDQFSVERPDGSNFTLKIRSTKLEDSAMYFCASSNDRGGYNEQFFGPGTRLTVL.

The chain uses TRBV19 and TRBJ2-7; possible D gene TRBD2, 6 bases. This CDR3 is 16 amino acids long. V dropped 1 base and J dropped 0 bases, with 13 bases sitting between them. The V gene's germline CDR1 is LNHDA and CDR2 SQIVND (reference sequence). For the CDR3, the DNA is TGTGCCAGTAGTATAGCGTCGGGGGTGAGCTCCTACGAGCAGTACTTC. Its protein is CASSIASGVSSYEQYF.

This chain connects TRBV6-5 to TRBJ1-6; 8 bases match TRBD1. In germline, CDR1 is MNHEY, CDR2 SVGAGI. This CDR3 has 14 amino acids. Trimming removed 6 bases from V and 11 bases from J; junction bases left unmatched: 9. The CDR3 loop is CASSPRTGRTPLHF. The CDR3 region has the DNA TGTGCCAGCAGCCCACGGACAGGGAGGACACCCCTCCACTTT.

The chain uses TRBV5-4 and TRBJ2-7; weak D call: TRBD1 (5 bases). Germline CDR1 is SGHNT and CDR2 is YYREEE (reference sequence). V shed 1 base and J shed 5 bases, with 13 bases lying between them. This CDR3 has 14 amino acids. CDR3: CASSLRSGRDEQYF. The DNA of the CDR3 is TGTGCCAGCAGCTTGCGATCAGGGCGCGACGAGCAGTACTTC.

This chain joins TRBV9 and TRBJ2-5; 9 bases map to TRBD1. Per germline, CDR1 SGDLS and CDR2 YYNGEE. This CDR3 is built from 14 residues. J gave up 5 bases and V 3 bases, and 5 bases lay outside the gene matches. The CDR3 loop reads CASSATGGRETQYF. The CDR3, as DNA: TGTGCCAGCAGCGCTACAGGGGGCCGGGAGACCCAGTACTTC.

The chain has TRBV28 and TRBJ2-7; D gene ambiguous. CDR1 and CDR2 from the germline V gene are MDHEN and SYDVKM. V was clipped by 7 bases and J by 1 base, with 11 bases between them. The CDR3 sequence is 13 residues long. CDR3 DNA: TGTGCCAGCATTGGGAACAGATCCTACGAGCAGTACTTC. It specifies CASIGNRSYEQYF.

The CDR3: CASRRGRNTGELFF. The CDR3 DNA sequence: TGTGCCAGTAGGAGAGGCCGTAACACCGGGGAGCTGTTTTTT. The chain carries TRBV19 and TRBJ2-2; no firm D call. Deletions cut 6 bases from V and 2 bases from J, with 10 bases between. Germline loops: CDR1 LNHDA, CDR2 SQIVND (reference sequence). The length of the CDR3 is 14 residues.

This chain uses TRBV11-2 with TRBJ1-6; the D gene is possibly TRBD1 (6 bases). V shed 1 base and J shed 7 bases, with 11 bases lying between them. The CDR3 covers 15 residues. The germline gives CDR1 SGHAT, CDR2 FQNNGV. CDR3 loop: CASSLVSQGNSPLHF. CDR3 DNA sequence: TGTGCCAGCAGCTTAGTAAGCCAGGGGAATTCACCCCTCCACTTT.

The chain carries TRBV7-9 and TRBJ1-4; a weak D match, TRBD1 (6 bases). V was trimmed by 5 bases and J by 8 bases, leaving 15 bases between them. Per the germline V gene, CDR1 is SEHNR and CDR2 is FQNEAQ (reference sequence). CDR3 length: 14 amino acids. CDR3 nucleotides: TGTGCCAGCAGCGACCAGGGGAGCTACGAAAAACTGTTTTTT. Translated, it gives CASSDQGSYEKLFF.

This chain links TRBV7-8 with TRBJ2-2; D unclear. The germline gives CDR1 SGHVS, CDR2 FQNEAQ. V was clipped by 5 bases and J by 0 bases, with 19 bases between them. The CDR3 has 18 amino acids. CDR3 nucleotide sequence: TGTGCCAGCAGCCTCCTCCATGCGCTGGAAGCGAACACCGGGGAGCTGTTTTTT. It is translated as CASSLLHALEANTGELFF.

This rearrangement joins TRBV11-2 to TRBJ2-3; unclear D gene. CDR3 length: 15 amino acids. V lost 2 bases and J lost 2, with 11 bases in between. The V gene's germline CDR1 is SGHAT and CDR2 FQNNGV. This CDR3 reads CASSLITEFTDTQYF. The CDR3, as DNA: TGTGCCAGCAGCTTAATTACGGAATTCACAGATACGCAGTATTTT.

The chain uses TRBV19 and TRBJ2-7; 10 bases map to TRBD1. J gave up 3 bases and V 6 bases, and 5 bases lay outside the gene matches. The germline V gene has CDR1 LNHDA and CDR2 SQIVND (reference sequence). This CDR3 is 14 amino acids long. CDR3 bases: TGTGCCAGTAGCCCACGGACAGGGGGCTACGAGCAGTACTTC. Translating it yields CASSPRTGGYEQYF.

The table lists this clone with a few counts. This sample includes further DNA sequences coding for the same CDR3. This rearrangement joins TRBV5-1 to TRBJ2-3, with D uncertain. CDR3 length equals 13 residues. Trimming pared 5 bases from V and 0 bases from J, leaving 7 bases between. Germline CDR1 and CDR2: SGHRS and YFSETQ. The CDR3 nucleotides read TGCGCCAGCAGTTCTGGAAGCACAGATACGCAGTATTTT. Translated, it gives CASSSGSTDTQYF.

The rearrangement joins TRBV29-1 to TRBJ1-2, with a tentative D call TRBD1 (5 bases). The V gene lost 3 bases and the J gene lost 8 bases, with 13 bases spanning the gap. In germline, CDR1 is SQVTM, CDR2 ANQGSEA. This CDR3 spans 12 amino acids. The CDR3 nucleotides are TGCAGCGTTGATTTGGACATAGGGGGCTACACCTTC. Translating it yields CSVDLDIGGYTF. Full variable domain (rest looked up from reference TRBV29-1 and TRBJ1-2): SAVISQKPSRDICQRGTSLTIQCQVDSQVTMMFWYRQQPGQSLTLIATANQGSEATYESGFVIDKFPISRPNLTFSTLTVSNMSPEDSSIYLCSVDLDIGGYTFGSGTRLTVV.